This TCR beta chain was captured by sequencing in a study of Tregs in tolerant kidney transplant recipients (dated by TCRdb to about 2019). Describing the broader study: Transplants used related donors with nonmyeloablative bone marrow transplantation; mixed chimerism was transient in the human trials. TCRbeta sequencing was used in the study to identify donor-specific regulatory T cells before combined kidney and bone marrow transplantation, and the identified cells were then tracked after transplant. Broader findings and caveats from the paper: Biological reproducibility was not directly addressed, though technical replication error appeared minimal. In tolerant patients, the expansion of donor-specific Tregs was greater than global Treg expansion, suggesting that the expansion was antigen-driven rather than nonspecific. Expanding Tregs with activated donor B cells appeared to identify the most biologically relevant and donor-specific TCRbeta repertoire. PCR primers changed over time for some patients, so nucleotide-level comparison across those patients' samples was not possible. The study was limited by small patient numbers, and the findings need validation in larger populations and under other immunosuppression protocols.

The CDR3 covers 16 residues, taking in both the cysteine and the phenylalanine. Only the CDR3 region is kept as DNA, spanning 48 bases read in frame from base 1. From the germline V gene, CDR1 is SGHRS and CDR2 is YFSETQ. Ends trimmed: V by 4 bases, J by 1 base; bases unmatched to a gene: 10. For this clone: Its specific antigen is unknown. Per-nucleotide qualities are absent, and no much larger clonotype sits a single base away.

For TCRbeta CDR3 sequencing, genomic DNA was extracted from sorted cells using the QIAGEN DNeasy Blood and Tissue Kit. High-throughput TCRbeta CDR3 sequencing, including PCR amplification with bias correction and internal controls, was performed commercially through immunoSEQ. Concerning the study's data processing: Unique productive TCRbeta sequences were defined by CDR3 nucleotide sequence where primers matched, otherwise by CDR3 amino acid sequence with Vbeta and Jbeta genes. To correct for sorting error, sequences found in more than one sorted population at a frequency ratio of 2:1 or less were discarded, and the remaining shared sequences were assigned to the population with the higher frequency. A sequence counted as donor-reactive if, in CFSE-low cells, the sequence had a frequency of at least 0.01% and was expanded at least 5-fold compared with unstimulated cells. Repertoire divergence was quantified by Jensen-Shannon divergence calculated from the top 100 TCRbeta sequences ranked by frequency. For any sample with multiple sequencing runs, sorting error was corrected in each run separately before the runs were pooled. The clones in this table, taken by TCRdb from immuneACCESS, are in-frame only. Not every clone is retained; where verified, under half of the shortfall comes from an unresolved V gene, and the cause of the rest is unknown. V, J and clone size reflect that table, while D and trimming were determined from the DNA. The sample data list approximately 99,000 clones, and nearly 90% of these were observed just once. About 0.31% of the sample rests with the top ten.

Per the publication, the time point label means: blood sample drawn before combined kidney and bone marrow transplant. Thawed PBMCs were FACS-sorted into unstimulated Tregs (CD4+CD25+CD127-), CD4+ non-Tregs (CD4+CD25-), CD4 cells and CD8 cells. The patients were 4 recipients of combined kidney and bone marrow transplants from the ITN036ST trial, and samples were available only for these trial subjects. Healthy control blood was processed by Ficoll density gradient to PBMCs and cryopreserved; patient PBMCs were collected before and after transplant. The sequence was obtained from a human donor who received a combined kidney and bone marrow transplant. Sample: CD4+ T cells from blood, taken before the transplant. This chain is built from TRBV5-1 and TRBJ1-1; 7 of the junction bases match TRBD1. The DNA reads as follows: TGCGCCAGCAGCCCTACGACAGGGCGCCCGAACACTGAAGCTTTCTTT. This translates into CASSPTTGRPNTEAFF.